Described below is a single TCR beta chain sequence and its context. TCRdb reworked the 5' RACE reads into one entry per CDR3 protein, no DNA. Its table records under 200,000 distinct CDR3 sequences. There are 12 residues in the CDR3. Germline-derived CDR1 and CDR2 are SNHLY and FYNNEI. These data come from a study of T cells expressing NK-cell markers. This sequence joins TRBV2 and TRBJ1-6; checking the TCRdb D call of TRBD1 is not possible without DNA. This TCR was recovered from a woman aged 18 to 75 in good health. The sample taken for sequencing was blood T cells: a sorted CD56 or NKG2C T cell subset, CD4+ or CD8+ T cells, or bulk PBMC T cells (not recorded which). Here the CDR3 reads CASGTGPLALHF.